Following are 14 T cell receptor beta chains from one sample sequenced in a study of cytomegalovirus exposure and HLA in healthy donors. Primers for the PCR totalled 60 Vbeta and 13 Jbeta. The assay was immunoSEQ multiplex PCR, and TCRdb's table has in-frame clones only and misses some. This sample has 150,000 to 200,000 clones; about 80% occur once, and the top ten carry more than 0.5%. The specimen sequenced was PBMCs. The source of these receptors is a woman between 50 and 59 years old in good health and CMV-seronegative.

V usage is TRBV14 and J usage is TRBJ1-1; D is undetermined. Looked up from germline, CDR1 is SGHDN and CDR2 is FVKESK. The CDR3 extends over 18 amino acids. Deletions cut 2 bases from V and 4 bases from J, with 23 bases between. The CDR3 is CASSQLGRGTPISTEAFF. CDR3 nucleotide sequence: TGTGCCAGCAGCCAACTGGGCCGGGGAACGCCAATCTCCACTGAAGCTTTCTTT.

This chain links TRBV27 with TRBJ2-1; D is possibly TRBD2 (6 bases). Germline V gene sequence: CDR1 MNHEY, CDR2 SMNVEV (reference sequence). The CDR3 runs to 17 residues. V lost 0 bases and J lost 2, with 14 bases in between. CDR3 in DNA: TGTGCCAGCAGTTTATCCTCCGGGGGTACCCCCTACAATGAGCAGTTCTTC. Translation: CASSLSSGGTPYNEQFF.

The chain is built from TRBV7-2 and TRBJ2-1, with 9 bases lining up with TRBD2. Germline CDR1 reads SGHTA; CDR2 reads FQGNSA. The CDR3 extends over 15 amino acids. V shed 5 bases, J shed 9 bases, and the junction held 11 bases outside the gene matches. The DNA for the CDR3 is TGTGCCAGCAGCGGGGGGTTACTAGCGGGCGTTGAGCAGTTCTTC. Protein product: CASSGGLLAGVEQFF.

The rearrangement joins TRBV28 to TRBJ2-1; TRBD2 aligns across 11 bases. Germline trimming cut 5 bases from V and 7 bases from J; bases unmatched to any gene: 7. The CDR3 has 15 residues. Germline V lookup: CDR1 MDHEN, CDR2 SYDVKM. CDR3 sequence reads: CASSPASGGTNEQFF. CDR3 in DNA: TGTGCCAGCAGTCCCGCTAGCGGGGGGACTAATGAGCAGTTCTTC.

The J gene is TRBJ2-2, the V gene TRBV6-4; D perhaps matches TRBD2 (6 bases). Germline CDR1 reads MRHNA; CDR2 reads SNTAGT. CDR3 length: 17 residues. Trimming stripped 4 bases from V and 4 bases from J, with 19 bases between. CDR3 in amino acids: CASSVRGAPRGTGELFF. DNA for the CDR3: TGTGCCAGCAGTGTCCGCGGGGCCCCCCGGGGCACCGGGGAGCTGTTTTTT.

The chain employs TRBV2 and TRBJ1-1, with TRBD1 matching 8 bases. The CDR3 runs 15 residues. The V gene's germline CDR1 is SNHLY and CDR2 FYNNEI. V was clipped by 6 bases and J by 5 bases; unmatched bases: 11. The CDR3 sequence is CASRTPRDRRTEAFF. CDR3 coding DNA: TGTGCCAGCAGGACGCCTCGGGACAGGAGGACTGAAGCTTTCTTT. The full variable domain, completed using reference TRBV2 and TRBJ1-1, is EPEVTQTPSHQVTQMGQEVILRCVPISNHLYFYWYRQILGQKVEFLVSFYNNEISEKSEIFDDQFSVERPDGSNFTLKIRSTKLEDSAMYFCASRTPRDRRTEAFFGQGTRLTVV.

The chain recombines TRBV5-4 with TRBJ2-7; the match to TRBD1 covers 8 bases. The CDR3 consists of 15 residues. Germline CDR1 and CDR2: SGHNT and YYREEE (reference sequence). V trimming: 1 base; J trimming: 3 bases; junction bases outside the gene matches: 6. CDR3 bases: TGTGCCAGCAGCTTGATGGCAGGGGGCGGCTACGAGCAGTACTTC. Protein product: CASSLMAGGGYEQYF. The full variable domain, completed using reference TRBV5-4 and TRBJ2-7, is ETGVTQSPTHLIKTRGQQVTLRCSSQSGHNTVSWYQQALGQGPQFIFQYYREEENGRGNFPPRFSGLQFPNYSSELNVNALELDDSALYLCASSLMAGGGYEQYFGPGTRLTVT.

This rearrangement joins TRBV5-8 to TRBJ2-4; 10 bases map to TRBD1. Germline V gene sequence: CDR1 SGHTS, CDR2 YDEGEE. Trimming took 2 bases from V and 9 from J; bases not matched to a gene: 14. The CDR3 contains 17 residues. The CDR3 bases are TGTGCCAGCAGCTTTCTCACGACCGGGACAGGGGCTGGCATTCAGTACTTC. Translated, it gives CASSFLTTGTGAGIQYF.

The chain carries TRBV14 and TRBJ2-4; D possibly corresponds to TRBD2 (6 bases). The CDR3 sequence is 15 residues long. The germline V and J ends were trimmed by 0 bases and 7 bases, with 13 bases remaining between them. The V gene's germline CDR1 is SGHDN and CDR2 FVKESK. CDR3 sequence: CASSQDSAAGNIQYF. CDR3 in DNA: TGTGCCAGCAGCCAAGACAGTGCCGCGGGGAACATTCAGTACTTC.

CDR3 DNA sequence: TGCGCCAGCAGCCAGGCTAGACTAGAAAGGCAGTACTTC. It codes for CASSQARLERQYF. The rearrangement joins TRBV4-1 to TRBJ2-7, with D perhaps TRBD2 (6 bases). Trimming took 3 bases from V and 9 from J, leaving 15 bases between them. The germline gives CDR1 MGHRA, CDR2 YSYEKL. The CDR3 runs to 13 residues.

The V call is TRBV28, the J call TRBJ2-5; 7 bases match TRBD1. The junction had 5 bases not matched to a gene; V was cut back by 8 bases and J by 5 bases. Looked up from germline, CDR1 is MDHEN and CDR2 is SYDVKM. The CDR3 length is 12 residues. This CDR3 reads CASRDSGETQYF. CDR3 bases: TGTGCCAGCCGGGACAGTGGGGAGACCCAGTACTTC.

This clone was found a few times. The genes are TRBV5-5 and TRBJ2-5; tentative D call: TRBD2 (5 bases). V was cut by 2 bases and J by 4 bases, with 9 bases left in between. CDR1 is SGHKS and CDR2 is YYEKEE in the germline V gene (reference sequence). The CDR3 is 13 residues long. DNA of the CDR3: TGTGCCAGCAGCTTTGAGGGAGCAGAGACCCAGTACTTC. This translates into CASSFEGAETQYF.

A word on this clone: Within the sample, other DNA sequences also encode this same CDR3. The chain recombines TRBV28 with TRBJ2-7; D is perhaps TRBD1 (6 bases). Trimming left V 3 bases short and J 2 bases short, with 8 bases between. CDR1 and CDR2 (germline): MDHEN, SYDVKM. This CDR3 contains 13 residues. The CDR3 loop is CASSLDRAYEQYF. The CDR3 DNA is TGTGCCAGCAGTTTGGACAGAGCCTACGAGCAGTACTTC. The variable domain in full, completed from reference TRBV28 and TRBJ2-7, reads DVKVTQSSRYLVKRTGEKVFLECVQDMDHENMFWYRQDPGLGLRLIYFSYDVKMKEKGDIPEGYSVSREKKERFSLILESASTNQTSMYLCASSLDRAYEQYFGPGTRLTVT.

V is TRBV19 and J is TRBJ2-3, with a tentative D call TRBD2 (6 bases). Germline lookup yields CDR1 LNHDA and CDR2 SQIVND (reference sequence). The CDR3 is 13 amino acids. The V gene lost 6 bases and the J gene lost 3 bases, with 10 bases spanning the gap. CDR3 in amino acids: CASRVRETDTQYF. CDR3 nucleotide sequence: TGTGCCAGTAGAGTCCGGGAGACAGATACGCAGTATTTT.